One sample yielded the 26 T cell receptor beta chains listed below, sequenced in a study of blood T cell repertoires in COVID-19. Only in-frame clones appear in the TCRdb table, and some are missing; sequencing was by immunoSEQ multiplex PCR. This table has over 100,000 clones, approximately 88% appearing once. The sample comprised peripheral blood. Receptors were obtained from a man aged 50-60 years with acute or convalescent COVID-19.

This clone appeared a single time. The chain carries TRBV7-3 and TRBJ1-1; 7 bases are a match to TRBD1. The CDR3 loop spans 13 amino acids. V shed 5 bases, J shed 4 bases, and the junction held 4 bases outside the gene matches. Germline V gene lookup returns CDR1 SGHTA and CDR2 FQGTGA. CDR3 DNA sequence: TGTGCCAGCAGCACGTACAGGGGCACTGAAGCTTTCTTT. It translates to CASSTYRGTEAFF.

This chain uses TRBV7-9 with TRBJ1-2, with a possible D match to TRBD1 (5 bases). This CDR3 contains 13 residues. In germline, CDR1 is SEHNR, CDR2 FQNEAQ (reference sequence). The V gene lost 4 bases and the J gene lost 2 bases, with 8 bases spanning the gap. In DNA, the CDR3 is TGTGCCAGCAGCTGGGGCCAGAACTATGGCTACACCTTC. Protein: CASSWGQNYGYTF.

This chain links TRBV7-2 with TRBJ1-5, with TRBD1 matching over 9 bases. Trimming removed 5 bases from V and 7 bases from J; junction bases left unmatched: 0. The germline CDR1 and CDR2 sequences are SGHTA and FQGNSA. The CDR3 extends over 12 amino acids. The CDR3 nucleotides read TGTGCCAGCAGCGACAGGGGGCAGCCCCAGCATTTT. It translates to CASSDRGQPQHF.

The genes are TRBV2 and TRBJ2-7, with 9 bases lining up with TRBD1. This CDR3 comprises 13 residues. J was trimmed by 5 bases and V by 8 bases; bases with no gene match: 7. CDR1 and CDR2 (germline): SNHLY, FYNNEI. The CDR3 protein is CASGGTGSHEQYF. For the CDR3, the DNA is TGTGCCAGCGGGGGGACAGGGTCCCACGAGCAGTACTTC.

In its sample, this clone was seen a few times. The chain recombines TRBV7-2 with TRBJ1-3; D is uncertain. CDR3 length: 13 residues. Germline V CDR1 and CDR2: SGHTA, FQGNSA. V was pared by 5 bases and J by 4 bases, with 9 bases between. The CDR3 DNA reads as TGTGCCAGCAGCCCTGGAGGGGGAAACACCATATATTTT. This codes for CASSPGGGNTIYF.

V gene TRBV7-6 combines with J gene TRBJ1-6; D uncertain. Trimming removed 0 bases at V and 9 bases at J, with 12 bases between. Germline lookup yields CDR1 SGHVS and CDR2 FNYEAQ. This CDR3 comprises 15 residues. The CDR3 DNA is TGTGCCAGCAGCTTAGCTATGGTACAGATTTCACCCCTCCACTTT. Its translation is CASSLAMVQISPLHF.

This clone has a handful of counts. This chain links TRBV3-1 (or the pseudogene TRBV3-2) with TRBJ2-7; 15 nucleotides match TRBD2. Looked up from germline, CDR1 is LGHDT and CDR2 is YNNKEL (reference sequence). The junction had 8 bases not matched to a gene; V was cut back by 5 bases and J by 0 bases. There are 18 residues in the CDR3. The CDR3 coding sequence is TGTGCCAGCAGCTCGGGACTAGCGGGAGGACTATCCTCCTACGAGCAGTACTTC. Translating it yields CASSSGLAGGLSSYEQYF.

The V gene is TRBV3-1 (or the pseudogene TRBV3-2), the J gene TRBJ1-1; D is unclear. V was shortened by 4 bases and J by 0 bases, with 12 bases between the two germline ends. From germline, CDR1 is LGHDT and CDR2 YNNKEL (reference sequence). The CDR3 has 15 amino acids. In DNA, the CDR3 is TGTGCCAGCAGCCCTCGGGAGATCGTGAACACTGAAGCTTTCTTT. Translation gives CASSPREIVNTEAFF.

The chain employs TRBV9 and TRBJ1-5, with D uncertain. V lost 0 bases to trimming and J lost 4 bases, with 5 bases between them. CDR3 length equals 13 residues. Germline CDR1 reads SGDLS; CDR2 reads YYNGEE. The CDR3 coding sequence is TGTGCCAGCAGCGTAGCGGGGAATCAGCCCCAGCATTTT. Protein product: CASSVAGNQPQHF. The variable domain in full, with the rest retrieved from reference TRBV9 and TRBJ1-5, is DSGVTQTPKHLITATGQRVTLRCSPRSGDLSVYWYQQSLDQGLQFLIQYYNGEERAKGNILERFSAQQFPDLHSELNLSSLELGDSALYFCASSVAGNQPQHFGDGTRLSIL.

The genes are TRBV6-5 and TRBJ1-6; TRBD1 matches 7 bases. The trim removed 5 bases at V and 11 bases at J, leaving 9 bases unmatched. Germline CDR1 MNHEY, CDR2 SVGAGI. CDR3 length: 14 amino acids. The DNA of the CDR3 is TGTGCCAGCAGTATAGCCCCGGGACAGCCACCCCTCCACTTT. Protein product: CASSIAPGQPPLHF.

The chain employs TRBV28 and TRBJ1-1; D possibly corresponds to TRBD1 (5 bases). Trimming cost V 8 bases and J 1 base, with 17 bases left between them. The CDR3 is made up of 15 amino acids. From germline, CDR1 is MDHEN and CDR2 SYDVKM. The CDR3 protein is CASRGAGPPNTEAFF. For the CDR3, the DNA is TGTGCCAGCCGAGGGGCGGGACCGCCGAACACTGAAGCTTTCTTT.

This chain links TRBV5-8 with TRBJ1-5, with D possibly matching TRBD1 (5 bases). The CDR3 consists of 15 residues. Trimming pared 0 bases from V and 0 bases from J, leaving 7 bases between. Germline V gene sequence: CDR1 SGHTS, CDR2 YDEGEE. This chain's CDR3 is CASSLGQYSNQPQHF. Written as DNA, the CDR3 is TGTGCCAGCAGCTTGGGACAGTATAGCAATCAGCCCCAGCATTTT. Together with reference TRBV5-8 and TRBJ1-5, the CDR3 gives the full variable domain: EAGVTQSPTHLIKTRGQQATLRCSPISGHTSVYWYQQALGLGLQFLLWYDEGEERNRGNFPPRFSGRQFPNYSSELNVNALELEDSALYLCASSLGQYSNQPQHFGDGTRLSIL.

The CDR3 nucleotides are TGCGCCAGCAGCTTGTGGAGGGATAACGAGCAGTACTTC. It encodes CASSLWRDNEQYF. The chain recombines TRBV5-1 with TRBJ2-7; a weak D match, TRBD2 (6 bases). Germline V gene data show CDR1 as SGHRS and CDR2 as YFSETQ. Between the trimmed V and J ends, which lost 1 base and 5 bases, there was a span of 10 bases. This CDR3 is 13 amino acids long.

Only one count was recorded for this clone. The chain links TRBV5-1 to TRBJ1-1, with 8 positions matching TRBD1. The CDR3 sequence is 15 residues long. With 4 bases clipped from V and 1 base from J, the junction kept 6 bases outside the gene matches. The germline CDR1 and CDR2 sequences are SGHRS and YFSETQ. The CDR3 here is CASSPDRVGNTEAFF. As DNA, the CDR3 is TGCGCCAGCAGCCCGGACAGGGTAGGGAACACTGAAGCTTTCTTT.

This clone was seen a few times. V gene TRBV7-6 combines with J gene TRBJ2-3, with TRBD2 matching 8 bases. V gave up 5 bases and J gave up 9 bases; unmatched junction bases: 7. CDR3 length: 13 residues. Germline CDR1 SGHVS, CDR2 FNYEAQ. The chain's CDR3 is CASSPVAGKTQYF. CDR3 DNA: TGTGCCAGCAGCCCGGTAGCGGGGAAAACGCAGTATTTT.

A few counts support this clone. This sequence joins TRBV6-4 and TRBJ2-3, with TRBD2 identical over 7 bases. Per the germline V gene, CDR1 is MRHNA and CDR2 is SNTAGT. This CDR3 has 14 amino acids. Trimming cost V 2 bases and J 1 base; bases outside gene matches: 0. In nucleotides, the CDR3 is TGTGCCAGCAGTGACGGGGGGGGCACAGATACGCAGTATTTT. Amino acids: CASSDGGGTDTQYF.

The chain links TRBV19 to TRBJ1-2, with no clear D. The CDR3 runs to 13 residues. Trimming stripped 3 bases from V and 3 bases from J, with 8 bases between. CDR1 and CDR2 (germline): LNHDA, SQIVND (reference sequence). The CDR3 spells CASSIGEHYGYTF. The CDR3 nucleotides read TGTGCCAGTAGTATTGGGGAGCACTATGGCTACACCTTC.

The CDR3 nucleotides are TGTGCCAGCAGCGTGACTAGCGGGAGATCCTACAATGAGCAGTTCTTC. It is translated as CASSVTSGRSYNEQFF. The gene calls are TRBV9 and TRBJ2-1; 12 nucleotides match TRBD2. The V segment lost 2 bases and the J segment 1 base; nucleotides outside the gene matches: 1. The germline V gene has CDR1 SGDLS and CDR2 YYNGEE. The CDR3 spans 16 residues.

The CDR3 bases are TGTGCCAGCAGCGCTCAGAGACAGGGATTTAGTGCCCTCCACTTT. Translating it yields CASSAQRQGFSALHF. V gene TRBV9 combines with J gene TRBJ1-6; TRBD1 agrees at 7 bases. The J segment lost 14 bases and the V segment lost 3 bases, leaving 14 bases of the junction unmatched. Germline CDR1 is SGDLS and CDR2 is YYNGEE. The CDR3 loop spans 15 amino acids.

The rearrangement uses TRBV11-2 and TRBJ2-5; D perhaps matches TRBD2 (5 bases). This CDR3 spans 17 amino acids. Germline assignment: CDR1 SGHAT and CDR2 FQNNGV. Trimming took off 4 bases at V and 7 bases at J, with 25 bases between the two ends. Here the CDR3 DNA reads TGTGCCAGCAGCTCCAACCAAGGACGGTACCTAGGAGGGACCCAGTACTTC. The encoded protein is CASSSNQGRYLGGTQYF.

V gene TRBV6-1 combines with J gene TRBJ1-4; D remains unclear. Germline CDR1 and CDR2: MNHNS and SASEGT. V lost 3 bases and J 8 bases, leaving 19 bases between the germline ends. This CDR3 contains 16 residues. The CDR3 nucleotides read TGTGCCAGCAGTGACTTTTTTGAGGGATACAAAGAAAAACTGTTTTTT. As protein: CASSDFFEGYKEKLFF.

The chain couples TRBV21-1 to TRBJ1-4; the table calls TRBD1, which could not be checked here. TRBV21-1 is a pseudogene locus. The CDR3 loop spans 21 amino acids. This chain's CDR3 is CASKRQGAWNHEVATNEKLFF. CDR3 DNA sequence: TGTGCCAGCAAACGACAGGGGGCCTGGAACCACGAAGTTGCAACTAATGAAAAACTGTTTTTT.

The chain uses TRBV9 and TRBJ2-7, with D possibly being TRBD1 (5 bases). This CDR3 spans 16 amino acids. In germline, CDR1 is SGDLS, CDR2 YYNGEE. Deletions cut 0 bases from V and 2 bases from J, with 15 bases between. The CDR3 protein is CASSVEGSKGTYEQYF. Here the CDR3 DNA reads TGTGCCAGCAGCGTAGAGGGGTCCAAAGGGACCTACGAGCAGTACTTC.

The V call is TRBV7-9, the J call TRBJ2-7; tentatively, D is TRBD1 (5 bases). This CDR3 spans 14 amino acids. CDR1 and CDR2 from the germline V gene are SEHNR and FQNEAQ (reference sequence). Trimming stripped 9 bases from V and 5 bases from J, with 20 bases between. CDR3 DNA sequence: TGTGCCAGTGGAAAGGGGTCAGGGATAAACGAGCAGTACTTC. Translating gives CASGKGSGINEQYF.

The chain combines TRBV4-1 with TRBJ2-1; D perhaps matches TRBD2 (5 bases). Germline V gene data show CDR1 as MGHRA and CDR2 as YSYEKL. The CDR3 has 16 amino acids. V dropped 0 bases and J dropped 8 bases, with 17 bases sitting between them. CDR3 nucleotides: TGCGCCAGCAGCCAAGATGTCCCCACTAGAGCCCATGAGCAGTTCTTC. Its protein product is CASSQDVPTRAHEQFF.

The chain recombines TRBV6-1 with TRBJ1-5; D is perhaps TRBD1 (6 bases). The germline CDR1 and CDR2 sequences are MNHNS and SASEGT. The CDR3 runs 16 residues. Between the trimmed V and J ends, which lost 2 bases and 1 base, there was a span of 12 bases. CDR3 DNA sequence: TGTGCCAGCAGTGAAAGGCAGGGGACGAGCAATCAGCCCCAGCATTTT. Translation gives CASSERQGTSNQPQHF.